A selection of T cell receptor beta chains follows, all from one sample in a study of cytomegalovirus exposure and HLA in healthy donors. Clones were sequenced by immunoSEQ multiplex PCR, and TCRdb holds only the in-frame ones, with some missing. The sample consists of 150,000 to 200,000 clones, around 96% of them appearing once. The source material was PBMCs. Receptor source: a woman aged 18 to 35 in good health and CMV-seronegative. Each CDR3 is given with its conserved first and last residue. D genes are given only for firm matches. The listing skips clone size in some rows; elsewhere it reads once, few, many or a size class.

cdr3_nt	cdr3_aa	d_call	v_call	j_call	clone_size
TGTGCCAGTAGTATCTTCGGACAGTTTAATGAAAAACTGTTTTTT	CASSIFGQFNEKLFF	.	TRBV19	TRBJ1-4	once
TGTGCCAGCAGCTTCACCCCCCAAGCCCGAGCTTTCTTT	CASSFTPQARAFF	.	TRBV11-2	TRBJ1-1	.
TGCGCCAGCAGCTTGGTAGGGGGCGAGCAGTACTTC	CASSLVGGEQYF	.	TRBV5-1	TRBJ2-7	.
TGCGCCAGCAGCTTGGCGGAGACCCAGTACTTC	CASSLAETQYF	.	TRBV5-1	TRBJ2-5	.
TGTGCCAGCAACCGGGACAGGGCATACGAGCAGTACTTC	CASNRDRAYEQYF	TRBD1	TRBV2	TRBJ2-7	once
TGTGCCAGCAGTAGATCCGGGACAGGGGATGAGCAGTACTTC	CASSRSGTGDEQYF	TRBD1	TRBV6-5	TRBJ2-7	.
TGCAGCGTTGGTCTCGGGACAGGGCACGGGGAGCTGTTTTTT	CSVGLGTGHGELFF	TRBD1	TRBV29-1	TRBJ2-2	.
TGTGCCAGCAGCTTAGCGGCAGGGAACTACGAGCAGTACTTC	CASSLAAGNYEQYF	.	TRBV7-9	TRBJ2-7	once
TGTGCCAGCAGCTTGGCAGGACAGGGACAAGATACGCAGTATTTT	CASSLAGQGQDTQYF	TRBD1	TRBV5-4	TRBJ2-3	once
TGCGCCAGCAGCTTCTCGCTAGATACCTACAATGAGCAGTTCTTC	CASSFSLDTYNEQFF	.	TRBV5-1	TRBJ2-1	.
TGCGCCAGCAGCTTGGACCGAGCCTACGAGCAGTACTTC	CASSLDRAYEQYF	.	TRBV5-1	TRBJ2-7	.
TGCAGCGTTGTGGTCCTCCAGGGGGATGGCTACACCTTC	CSVVVLQGDGYTF	TRBD1	TRBV29-1	TRBJ1-2	.
TGTGCCAGCTCCTACGAGGGTTCCAACTATGGCTACACCTTC	CASSYEGSNYGYTF	.	TRBV5-4	TRBJ1-2	.
TGTGCCAGCACTTCAGGGATTGGCTACGAGCAGTACTTC	CASTSGIGYEQYF	.	TRBV6-1	TRBJ2-7	.
TGTGCCACCAGCTTCCGAACAGGGATGAACACTGAAGCTTTCTTT	CATSFRTGMNTEAFF	.	TRBV15	TRBJ1-1	once
TGTGCCAGCAGCCGCACTAGCGGGGGGAACACCGGGGAGCTGTTTTTT	CASSRTSGGNTGELFF	TRBD2	TRBV5-4	TRBJ2-2	.
TGTGCCAGCAGTGAATACGCGGGACAGCTCTACAATGAGCAGTTCTTC	CASSEYAGQLYNEQFF	.	TRBV6-1	TRBJ2-1	.
TGTGCCAGCAGGGGGGACTTAGCGGGGGTTGATGAGCAGTTCTTC	CASRGDLAGVDEQFF	TRBD2	TRBV5-4	TRBJ2-1	.
TGTGCCAGTAGTAATCAGGGATCCTACGAGCAGTACTTC	CASSNQGSYEQYF	.	TRBV19	TRBJ2-7	.
TGTGCCAGCAGCTCGACGACAGGGACCTACAATGAGCAGTTCTTC	CASSSTTGTYNEQFF	TRBD1	TRBV13	TRBJ2-1	.
TGTGCCAGCAGCTTAGAAACAGCACCCCTCCACTTT	CASSLETAPLHF	.	TRBV7-9	TRBJ1-6	once
TGTGCCAGCAGCCACGGGACACCTTTTTACGAGCAGTACTTC	CASSHGTPFYEQYF	.	TRBV5-6	TRBJ2-7	.
TGTGCCAGCAGCGAGACTAGAACCCTTACGCAGTATTTT	CASSETRTLTQYF	.	TRBV7-9	TRBJ2-3	.
TGTGCCAGCAGAGTTGGAGACAGCCCCGGGGAGCTGTTTTTT	CASRVGDSPGELFF	.	TRBV2	TRBJ2-2	.
TGCGCCAGCAGCCACCCTAGACAGGGTGGTGAAAAACTGTTTTTT	CASSHPRQGGEKLFF	TRBD1	TRBV4-1	TRBJ1-4	.
TGTGCCACCAGCAGAGGCGGACTAGCGGGGGAACAAGAGACCCAGTACTTC	CATSRGGLAGEQETQYF	TRBD2	TRBV15	TRBJ2-5	once
TGTGCCAGTGGGGGACTAGCGGGGGGGCACTTCCAGTACTTC	CASGGLAGGHFQYF	TRBD2	TRBV2	TRBJ2-5	.
TGTGCCAGCAGCCAGACAGGGCTTAATTCACCCCTCCACTTT	CASSQTGLNSPLHF	TRBD1	TRBV5-6	TRBJ1-6	.
TGTGCCAGCACTCCGGCCCAGGGAAGCTCCTACGAGCAGTACTTC	CASTPAQGSSYEQYF	.	TRBV6-1	TRBJ2-7	.
TGTGCCAGCAGTCTTCGTCCTAGCGGGGGGATCAACTCCTACAATGAGCAGTTCTTC	CASSLRPSGGINSYNEQFF	TRBD2	TRBV2	TRBJ2-1	once
TGTGCCACGGGGACAGGGAAAACCTACGAGCAGTACTTC	CATGTGKTYEQYF	TRBD1	TRBV19	TRBJ2-7	.
TGTGCCAGCAGTGAAGGGGGGGGGAATGAAAAACTGTTTTTT	CASSEGGGNEKLFF	.	TRBV2	TRBJ1-4	.
TGTGCCAGCAGCTTACCCGCAGGGAGGAGGAATGAGCAGTTCTTC	CASSLPAGRRNEQFF	.	TRBV7-3	TRBJ2-1	.
TGTGCCAGCAGCTGGCGGGGGACAGGACGGTACGAGCAGTACTTC	CASSWRGTGRYEQYF	.	TRBV5-6	TRBJ2-7	.
TGTGCCAGCAGCCCCCTGACTAGCGGGTACACAGATACGCAGTATTTT	CASSPLTSGYTDTQYF	TRBD2	TRBV14	TRBJ2-3	.